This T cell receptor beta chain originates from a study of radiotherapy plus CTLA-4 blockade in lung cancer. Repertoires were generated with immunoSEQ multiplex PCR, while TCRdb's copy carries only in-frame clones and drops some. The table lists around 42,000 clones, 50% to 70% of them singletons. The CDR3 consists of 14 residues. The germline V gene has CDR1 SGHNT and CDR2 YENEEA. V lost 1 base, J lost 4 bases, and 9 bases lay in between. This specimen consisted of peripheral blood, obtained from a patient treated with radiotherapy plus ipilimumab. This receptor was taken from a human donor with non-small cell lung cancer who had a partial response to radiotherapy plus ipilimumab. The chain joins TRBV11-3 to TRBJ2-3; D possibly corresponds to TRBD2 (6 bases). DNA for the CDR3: TGTGCCAGCAGCTTAGGCCCGGGAGCAGATACGCAGTATTTT. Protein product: CASSLGPGADTQYF. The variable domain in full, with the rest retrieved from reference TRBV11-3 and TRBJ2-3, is EAGVVQSPRYKIIEKKQPVAFWCNPISGHNTLYWYLQNLGQGPELLIRYENEEAVDDSQLPKDRFSAERLKGVDSTLKIQPAELGDSAVYLCASSLGPGADTQYFGPGTRLTVL.